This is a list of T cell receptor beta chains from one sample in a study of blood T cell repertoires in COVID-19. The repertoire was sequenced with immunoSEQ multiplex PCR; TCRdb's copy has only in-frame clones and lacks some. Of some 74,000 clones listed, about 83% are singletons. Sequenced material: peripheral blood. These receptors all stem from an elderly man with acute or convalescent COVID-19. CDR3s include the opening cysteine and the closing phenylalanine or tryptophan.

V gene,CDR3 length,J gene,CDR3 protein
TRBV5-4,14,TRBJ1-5,CASSFRIINQPQHF
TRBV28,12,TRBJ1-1,CASRPGGQGAFF
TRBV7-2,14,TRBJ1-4,CASSERQGREKLFF
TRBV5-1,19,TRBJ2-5,CASSLAVDSLAGVQETQYF
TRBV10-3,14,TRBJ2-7,CAIRRDRLGDEQYF
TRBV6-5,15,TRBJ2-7,CASRNQGLAGGEQYF
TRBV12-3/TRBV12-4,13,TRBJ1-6,CASSSVANSPLHF
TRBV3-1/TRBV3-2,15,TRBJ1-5,CASSRGGGGNQPQHF
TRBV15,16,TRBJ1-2,CATSRDYSDSYYGYTF
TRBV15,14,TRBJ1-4,CATSRGQGGEKLFF
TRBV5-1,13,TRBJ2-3,CASSGQGSDTQYF
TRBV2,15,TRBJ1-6,CASSEEGAGNSPLHF
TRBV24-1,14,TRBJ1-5,CVAYREGSNQPQHF
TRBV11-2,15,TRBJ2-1,CASSSGTSERNEQFF
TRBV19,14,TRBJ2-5,CASSPGQSWETQYF
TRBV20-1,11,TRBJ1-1,CSAGGNTEAFF
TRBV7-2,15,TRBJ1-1,CASSLAGLSVTEAFF
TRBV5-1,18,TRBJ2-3,CASSYYRGRIGRTDTQYF
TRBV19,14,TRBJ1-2,CASAKDREGRGYTF
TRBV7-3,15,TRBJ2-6,CASSLEYSGANVLTF
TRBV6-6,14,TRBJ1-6,CASSYPGQGSPLHF
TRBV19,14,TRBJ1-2,CASKRGRDRDGYTF
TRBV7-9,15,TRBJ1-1,CASSPGQTRTTEAFF
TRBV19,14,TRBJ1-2,CASGGTGGNYGYTF
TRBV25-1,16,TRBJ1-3,CASGAKGWYSGNTIYF
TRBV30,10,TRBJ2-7,CATGNYEQYF
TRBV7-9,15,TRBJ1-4,CASRRSGPTNEKLFF
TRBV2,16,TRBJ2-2,CASRGSSVQNAGELFF
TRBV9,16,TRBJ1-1,CASSSRQGAVNTEAFF
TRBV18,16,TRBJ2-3,CASSPRVQGNTDTQYF
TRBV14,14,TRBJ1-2,CASSQAGAVYGYTF
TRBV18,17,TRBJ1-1,CASSPRTGGSINTEAFF
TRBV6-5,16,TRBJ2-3,CASSYSYRGGPDTQYF
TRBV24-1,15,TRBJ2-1,CATSEQGLAGDEQFF
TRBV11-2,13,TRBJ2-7,CASNQQGSYEQYF
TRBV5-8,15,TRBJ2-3,CASSLYSGGEDTQYF
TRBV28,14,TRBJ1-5,CASSGVEGRQPQHF
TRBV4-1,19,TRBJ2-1,CASSQKLTRVTLSYNEQFF
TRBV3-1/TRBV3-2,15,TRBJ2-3,CASSQVYSGTDTQYF
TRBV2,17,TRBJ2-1,CASSESPLAGSRDEQFF
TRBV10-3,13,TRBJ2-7,CAIGRGDYGEQYF
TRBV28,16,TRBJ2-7,CASSFSLRGRLYEQYF
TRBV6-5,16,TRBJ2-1,CASSSPHGGSYNEQFF
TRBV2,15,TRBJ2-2,CASMLDRAVAGELFF
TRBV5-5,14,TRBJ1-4,CASSLTGGSEKLFF
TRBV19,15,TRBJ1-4,CASRSGDATNEKLFF
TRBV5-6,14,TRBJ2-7,CASSLRSAPREQYF
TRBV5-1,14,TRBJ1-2,CASSPSGTEYGYTF
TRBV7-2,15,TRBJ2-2,CASSWTGADTGELFF
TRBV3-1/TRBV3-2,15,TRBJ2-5,CASSQAGGSPETQYF
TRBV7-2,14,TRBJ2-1,CASSTGQGYNEQFF
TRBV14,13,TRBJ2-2,CASSQQGTGELFF
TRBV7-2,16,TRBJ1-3,CASSLVVLGRQNTIYF
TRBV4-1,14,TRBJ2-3,CASSPPSVLDTQYF
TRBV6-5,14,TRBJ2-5,CASSSGVYQETQYF
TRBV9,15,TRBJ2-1,CASSVGGTASYEQFF
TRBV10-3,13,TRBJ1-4,CAISPQGGEKLFF